This TCR beta chain appears in the sequencing data of a study of early stage breast cancer tumors. Libraries were prepared by immunoSEQ multiplex PCR; TCRdb keeps only in-frame clonotypes and omits some of them. The repertoire holds 30,000 or so clones, with around three quarters as singletons. CDR3 length: 13 residues. V lost 6 bases to trimming and J lost 5 bases, with 14 bases between them. The V gene's germline CDR1 is KGHSH and CDR2 LQKENI. This TCR was sampled from a person aged 45-60 years with breast cancer. Source material: blood. The chain has TRBV18 and TRBJ2-7; weak D call: TRBD1 (7 bases). The CDR3, as DNA: TGTGCCAGCTCGGGGGGACAGCTAGACGAGCAGTACTTC. It encodes CASSGGQLDEQYF.